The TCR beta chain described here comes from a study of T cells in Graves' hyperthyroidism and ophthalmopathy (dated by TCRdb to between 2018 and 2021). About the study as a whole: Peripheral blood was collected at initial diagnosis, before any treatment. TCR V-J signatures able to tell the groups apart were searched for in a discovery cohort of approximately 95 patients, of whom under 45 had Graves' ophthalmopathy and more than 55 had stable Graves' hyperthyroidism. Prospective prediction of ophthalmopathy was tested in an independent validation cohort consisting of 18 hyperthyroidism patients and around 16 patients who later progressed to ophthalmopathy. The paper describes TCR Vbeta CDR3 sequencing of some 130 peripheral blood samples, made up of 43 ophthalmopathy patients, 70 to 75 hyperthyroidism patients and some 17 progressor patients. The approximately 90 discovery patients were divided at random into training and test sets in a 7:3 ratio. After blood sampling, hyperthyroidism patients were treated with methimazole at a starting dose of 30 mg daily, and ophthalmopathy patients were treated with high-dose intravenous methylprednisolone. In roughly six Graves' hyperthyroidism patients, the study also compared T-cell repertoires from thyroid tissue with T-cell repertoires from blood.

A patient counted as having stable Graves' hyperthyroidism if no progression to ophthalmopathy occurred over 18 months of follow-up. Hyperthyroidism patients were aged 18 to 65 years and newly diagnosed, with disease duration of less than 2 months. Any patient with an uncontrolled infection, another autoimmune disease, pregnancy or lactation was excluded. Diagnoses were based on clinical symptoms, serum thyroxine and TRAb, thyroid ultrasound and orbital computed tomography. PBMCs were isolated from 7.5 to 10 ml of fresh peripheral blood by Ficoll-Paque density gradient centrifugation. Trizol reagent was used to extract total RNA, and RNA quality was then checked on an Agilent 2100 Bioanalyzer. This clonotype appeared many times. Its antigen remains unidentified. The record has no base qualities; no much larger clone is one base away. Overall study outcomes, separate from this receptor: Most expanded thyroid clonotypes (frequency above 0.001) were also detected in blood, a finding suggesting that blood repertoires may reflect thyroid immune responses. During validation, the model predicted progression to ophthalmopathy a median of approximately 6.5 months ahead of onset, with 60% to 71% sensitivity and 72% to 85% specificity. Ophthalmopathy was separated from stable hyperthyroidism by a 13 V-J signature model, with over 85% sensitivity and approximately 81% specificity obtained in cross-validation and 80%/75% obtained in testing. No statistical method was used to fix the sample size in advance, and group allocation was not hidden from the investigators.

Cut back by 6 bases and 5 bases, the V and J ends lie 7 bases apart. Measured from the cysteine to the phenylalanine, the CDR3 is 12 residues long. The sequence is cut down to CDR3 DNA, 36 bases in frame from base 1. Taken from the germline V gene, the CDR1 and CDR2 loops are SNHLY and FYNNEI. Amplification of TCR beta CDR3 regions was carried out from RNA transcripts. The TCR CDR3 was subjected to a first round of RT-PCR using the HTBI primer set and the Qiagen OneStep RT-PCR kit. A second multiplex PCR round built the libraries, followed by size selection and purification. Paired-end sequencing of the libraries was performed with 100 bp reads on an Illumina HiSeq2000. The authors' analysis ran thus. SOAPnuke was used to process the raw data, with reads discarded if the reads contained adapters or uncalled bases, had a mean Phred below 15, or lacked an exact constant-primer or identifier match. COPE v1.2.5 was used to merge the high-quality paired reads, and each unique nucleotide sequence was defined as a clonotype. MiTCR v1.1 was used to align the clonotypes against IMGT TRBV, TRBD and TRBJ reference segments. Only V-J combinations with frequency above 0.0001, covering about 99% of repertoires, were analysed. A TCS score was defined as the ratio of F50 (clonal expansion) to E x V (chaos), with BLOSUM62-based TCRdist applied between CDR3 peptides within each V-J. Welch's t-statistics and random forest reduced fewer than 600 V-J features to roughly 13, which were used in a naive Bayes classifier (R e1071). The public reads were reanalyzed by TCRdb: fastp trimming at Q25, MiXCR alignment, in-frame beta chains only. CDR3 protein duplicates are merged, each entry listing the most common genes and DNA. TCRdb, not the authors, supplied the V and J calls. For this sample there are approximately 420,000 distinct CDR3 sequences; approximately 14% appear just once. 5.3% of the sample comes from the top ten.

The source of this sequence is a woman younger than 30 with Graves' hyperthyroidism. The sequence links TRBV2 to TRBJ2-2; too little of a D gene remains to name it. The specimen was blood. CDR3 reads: CASRGDTGELFF. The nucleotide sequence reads TGTGCCAGCAGAGGTGATACCGGGGAGCTGTTTTTT.